The 3 T cell receptor beta chains in this list originate from one sample, sequenced in a study of OX40 agonist ivuxolimab in advanced cancers. Libraries were prepared through the immunoSEQ multiplex PCR assay. TCRdb took over this immuneACCESS table, retaining in-frame rearrangements with V and J assigned. Such tables are incomplete; in checked studies, under half of the missing clones stem from an unresolved V gene, and the remainder is unexplained. The sample has 55,000 to 65,000 clones on record, approximately 90% of them singletons. 0.76% of the sample is taken by the ten largest. Sequences were derived from CD4+ or CD8+ T cells sorted from blood, sampled in a trial of the OX40 agonist ivuxolimab. The origin of the receptors is an adult with an advanced solid tumor such as melanoma, head and neck, liver or kidney cancer.

This chain connects TRBV19 to TRBJ1-6; D is unresolved. The CDR3 is 12 amino acids. The germline V gene has CDR1 LNHDA and CDR2 SQIVND (reference sequence). Trimming removed 3 bases from V and 11 bases from J, with 8 bases in between. The CDR3 here is CASSIARAPLHF. Written as DNA, the CDR3 is TGTGCCAGTAGTATCGCGAGGGCACCCCTCCACTTT.

The chain links TRBV7-3 to TRBJ2-3, with D uncertain. This CDR3 comprises 13 residues. The V end was cut by 0 bases, the J end by 4 bases, with 5 bases between. Per germline, CDR1 SGHTA and CDR2 FQGTGA. The CDR3 region has the DNA TGTGCCAGCAGCTTAACTTGGGCAGATACGCAGTATTTT. As protein: CASSLTWADTQYF.

The sample holds one count of this clone. The chain has TRBV11-2 and TRBJ2-2; D is uncertain. There are 13 residues in the CDR3. The germline gives CDR1 SGHAT, CDR2 FQNNGV. V gave up 2 bases and J gave up 2 bases, with 3 bases separating them. This chain's CDR3 is CASSLYNTGELFF. CDR3 sequence (DNA): TGTGCCAGCAGCTTATATAACACCGGGGAGCTGTTTTTT.